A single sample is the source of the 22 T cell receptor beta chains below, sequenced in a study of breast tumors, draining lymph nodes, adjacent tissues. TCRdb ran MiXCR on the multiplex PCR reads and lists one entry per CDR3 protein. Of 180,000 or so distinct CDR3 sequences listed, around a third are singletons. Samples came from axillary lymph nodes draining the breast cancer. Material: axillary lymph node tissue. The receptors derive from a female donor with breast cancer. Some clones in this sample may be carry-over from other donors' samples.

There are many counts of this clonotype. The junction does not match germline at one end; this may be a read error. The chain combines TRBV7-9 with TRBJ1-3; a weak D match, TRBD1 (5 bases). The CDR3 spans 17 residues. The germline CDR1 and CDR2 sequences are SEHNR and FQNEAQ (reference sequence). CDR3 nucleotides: TGTGCCAGCAGCTTCCCCCCGACAGCCTACTCTGGAAACCCCATATATTTT. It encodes CASSFPPTAYSGNPIYF.

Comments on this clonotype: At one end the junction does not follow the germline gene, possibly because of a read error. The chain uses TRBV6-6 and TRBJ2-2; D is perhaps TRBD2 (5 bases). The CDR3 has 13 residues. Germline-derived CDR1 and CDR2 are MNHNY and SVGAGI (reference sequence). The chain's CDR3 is CASSHSGTGELFF. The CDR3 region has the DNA TGTGCCAGCAGTCACTCGGGGACCGGGGAGCTGTTTTTT.

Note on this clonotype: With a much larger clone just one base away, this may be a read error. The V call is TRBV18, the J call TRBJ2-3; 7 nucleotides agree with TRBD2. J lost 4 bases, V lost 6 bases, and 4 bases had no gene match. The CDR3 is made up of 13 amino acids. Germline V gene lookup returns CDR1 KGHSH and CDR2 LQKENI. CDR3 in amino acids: CASSLTSADTQYF. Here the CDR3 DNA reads TGTGCCAGCTCCCTCACTAGCGCAGATACGCAGTATTTT.

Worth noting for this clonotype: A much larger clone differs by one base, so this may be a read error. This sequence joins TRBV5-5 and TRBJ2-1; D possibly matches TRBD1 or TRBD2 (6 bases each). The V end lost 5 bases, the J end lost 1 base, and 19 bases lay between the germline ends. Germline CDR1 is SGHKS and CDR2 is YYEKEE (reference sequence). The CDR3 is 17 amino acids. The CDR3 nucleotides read TGTGCCAGCAGGTCCCCCGGGGGCACCCTTTCCTACAATGAGCAGTTCTTC. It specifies CASRSPGGTLSYNEQFF. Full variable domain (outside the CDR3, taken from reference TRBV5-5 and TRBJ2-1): DAGVTQSPTHLIKTRGQQVTLRCSPISGHKSVSWYQQVLGQGPQFIFQYYEKEERGRGNFPDRFSARQFPNYSSELNVNALLLGDSALYLCASRSPGGTLSYNEQFFGPGTRLTVL.

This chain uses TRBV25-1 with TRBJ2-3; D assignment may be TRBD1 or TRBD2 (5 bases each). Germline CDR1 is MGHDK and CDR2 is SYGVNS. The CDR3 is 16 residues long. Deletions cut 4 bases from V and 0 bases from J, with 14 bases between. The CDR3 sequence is CASSAPWGGSTDTQYF. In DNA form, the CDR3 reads TGTGCCAGCAGTGCCCCATGGGGCGGGAGCACAGATACGCAGTATTTT. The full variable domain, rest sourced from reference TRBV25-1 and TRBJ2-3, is EADIYQTPRYLVIGTGKKITLECSQTMGHDKMYWYQQDPGMELHLIHYSYGVNSTEKGDLSSESTVSRIRTEHFPLTLESARPSHTSQYLCASSAPWGGSTDTQYFGPGTRLTVL.

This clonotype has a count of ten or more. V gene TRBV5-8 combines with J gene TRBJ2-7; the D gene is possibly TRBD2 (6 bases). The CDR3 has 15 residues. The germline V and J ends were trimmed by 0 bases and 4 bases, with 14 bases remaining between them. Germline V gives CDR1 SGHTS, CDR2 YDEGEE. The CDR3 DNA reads TGTGCCAGCAGCTTGGCTAGCGCGGAGAGATACGAGCAGTACTTC. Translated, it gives CASSLASAERYEQYF.

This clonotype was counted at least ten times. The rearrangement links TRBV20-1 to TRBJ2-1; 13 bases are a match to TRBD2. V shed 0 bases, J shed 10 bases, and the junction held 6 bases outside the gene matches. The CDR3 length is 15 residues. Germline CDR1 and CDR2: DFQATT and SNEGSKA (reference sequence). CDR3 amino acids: CSARDRTSGGGEQFF. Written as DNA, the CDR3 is TGCAGTGCTAGAGATCGGACTAGCGGGGGTGGGGAGCAGTTCTTC.

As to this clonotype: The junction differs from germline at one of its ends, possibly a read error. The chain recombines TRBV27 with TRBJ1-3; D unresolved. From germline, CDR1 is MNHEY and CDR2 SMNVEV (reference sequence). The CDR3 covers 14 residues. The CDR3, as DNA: TGTGCCTGCAGTCGGCGGGCCAGTCGGGACACCATATATTTT. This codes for CACSRRASRDTIYF.

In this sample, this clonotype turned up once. CDR3 loop: CATSASGLAGVNEQFF. In DNA form, the CDR3 reads TGTGCCACCAGTGCATCCGGACTAGCGGGGGTCAATGAGCAGTTCTTC. V and J are TRBV24-1 and TRBJ2-1; 13 bases line up with TRBD2. V lost 5 bases to trimming and J lost 6 bases; unmatched junction nucleotides: 6. Germline values: CDR1 KGHDR, CDR2 SFDVKD. The CDR3 spans 16 residues.

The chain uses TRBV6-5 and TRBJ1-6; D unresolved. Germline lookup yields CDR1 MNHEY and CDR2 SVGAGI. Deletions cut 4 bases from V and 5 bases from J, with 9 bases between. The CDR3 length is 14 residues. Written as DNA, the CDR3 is TGTGCCAGCAGTTCCTTGCGGGATAATTCACCCCTCCACTTT. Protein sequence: CASSSLRDNSPLHF.

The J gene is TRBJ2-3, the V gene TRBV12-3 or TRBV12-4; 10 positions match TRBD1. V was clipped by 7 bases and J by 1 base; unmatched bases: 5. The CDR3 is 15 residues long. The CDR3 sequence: CASTPGTGGTDTQYF. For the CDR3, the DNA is TGTGCCAGCACCCCAGGGACAGGGGGCACAGATACGCAGTATTTT.

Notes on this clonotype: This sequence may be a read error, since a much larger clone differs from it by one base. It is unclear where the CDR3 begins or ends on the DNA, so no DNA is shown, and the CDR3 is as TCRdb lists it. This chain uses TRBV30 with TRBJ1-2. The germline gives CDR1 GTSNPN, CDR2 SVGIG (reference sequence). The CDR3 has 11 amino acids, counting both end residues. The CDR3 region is CALDGGYGCTF.

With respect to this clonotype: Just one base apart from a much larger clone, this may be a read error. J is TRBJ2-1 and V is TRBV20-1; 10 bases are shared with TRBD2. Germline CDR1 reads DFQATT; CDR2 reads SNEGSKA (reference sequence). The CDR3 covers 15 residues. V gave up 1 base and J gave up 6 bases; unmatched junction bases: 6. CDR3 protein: CSARGPSGSSNEQFF. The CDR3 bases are TGCAGTGCTAGAGGTCCTAGCGGGAGCTCCAATGAGCAGTTCTTC.

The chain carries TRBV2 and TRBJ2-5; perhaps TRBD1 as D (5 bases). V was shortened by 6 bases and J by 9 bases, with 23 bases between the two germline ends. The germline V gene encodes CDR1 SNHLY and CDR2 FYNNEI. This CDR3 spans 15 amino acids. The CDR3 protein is CASRETGDSNQPQYF. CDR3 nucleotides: TGTGCCAGCAGGGAAACAGGAGATAGCAATCAGCCCCAGTACTTC.

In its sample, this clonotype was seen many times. The CDR3 spells CAISESGQGDSPLHF. The CDR3 DNA sequence: TGTGCCATCAGTGAGTCGGGGCAGGGGGACTCACCCCTCCACTTT. V is TRBV10-3 and J is TRBJ1-6, with 7 positions matching TRBD1. Per the germline V gene, CDR1 is ENHRY and CDR2 is SYGVKD. Trimming cost V 0 bases and J 10 bases; bases outside gene matches: 6. The CDR3 has 15 amino acids.

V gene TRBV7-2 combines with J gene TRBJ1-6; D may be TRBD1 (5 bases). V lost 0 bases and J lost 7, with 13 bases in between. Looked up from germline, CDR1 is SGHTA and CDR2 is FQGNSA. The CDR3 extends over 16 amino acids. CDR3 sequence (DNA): TGTGCCAGCAGCTTAGCTCCTAGCGGGGACAATTCACCCCTCCACTTT. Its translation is CASSLAPSGDNSPLHF.

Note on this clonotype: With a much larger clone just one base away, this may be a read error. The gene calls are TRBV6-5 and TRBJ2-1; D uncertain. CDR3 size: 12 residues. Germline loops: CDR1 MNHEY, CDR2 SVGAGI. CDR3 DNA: TGTGCCAGCAGTTACGGCTACAATGAGCAGCTCTTC. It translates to CASSYGYNEQLF.

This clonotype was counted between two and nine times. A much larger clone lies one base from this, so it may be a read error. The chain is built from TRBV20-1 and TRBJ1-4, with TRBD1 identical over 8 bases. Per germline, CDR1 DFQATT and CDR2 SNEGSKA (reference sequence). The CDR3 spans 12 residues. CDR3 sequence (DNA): TGCAGTGCCGGACAGGGTAATGAAAAACCGTTTTTT. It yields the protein CSAGQGNEKPFF.

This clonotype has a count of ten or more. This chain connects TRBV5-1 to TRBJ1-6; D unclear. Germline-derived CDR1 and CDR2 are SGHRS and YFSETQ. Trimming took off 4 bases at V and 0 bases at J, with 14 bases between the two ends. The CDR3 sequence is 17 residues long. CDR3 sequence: CASSQRGPSSYNSPLHF. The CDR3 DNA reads TGCGCCAGCAGCCAACGGGGTCCGAGCTCCTATAATTCACCCCTCCACTTT.

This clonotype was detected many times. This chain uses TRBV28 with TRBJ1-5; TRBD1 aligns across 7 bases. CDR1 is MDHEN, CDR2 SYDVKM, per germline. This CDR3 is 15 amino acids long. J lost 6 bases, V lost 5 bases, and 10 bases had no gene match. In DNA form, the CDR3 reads TGTGCCAGCAGTCCAAGACAGGGAGGGAGTCAGCCCCAGCATTTT. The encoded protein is CASSPRQGGSQPQHF.

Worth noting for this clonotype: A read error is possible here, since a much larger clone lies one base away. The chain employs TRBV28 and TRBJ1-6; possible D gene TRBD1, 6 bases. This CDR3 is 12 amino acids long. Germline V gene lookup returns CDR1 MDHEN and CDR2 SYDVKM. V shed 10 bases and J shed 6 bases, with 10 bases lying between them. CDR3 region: CATGDTNSPLHF. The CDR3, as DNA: TGTGCCACCGGGGACACTAATTCACCCCTCCACTTT.

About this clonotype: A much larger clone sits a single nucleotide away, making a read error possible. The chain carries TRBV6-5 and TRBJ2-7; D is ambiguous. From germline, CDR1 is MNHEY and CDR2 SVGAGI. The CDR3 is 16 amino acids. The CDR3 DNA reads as TGTGCCGGCAGTTACTCGGCCGACTTGGGGTTCTACGAGCAGTACTTC. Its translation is CAGSYSADLGFYEQYF.